Listed below are T cell receptor beta chains from one sample, sequenced in a study of control samples from healthy donors and cancer patients. Profiling relied on immunoSEQ multiplex PCR, and the TCRdb table lists in-frame clones only, not all of them. The table has approximately 130,000 clones, 85% to 90% seen once. The sequenced sample was blood. Receptors were obtained from a man younger than 45 in good health. CDR3s include the opening cysteine and the closing phenylalanine or tryptophan. A D gene is named only where the DNA matches it firmly. Clone size is given for some rows only: seen once, a few or many times, or a class if the clone is expanded.

>TRBJ2-3|TRBD2|TRBV10-3|-
TGTGCCATCAGCCCGACTAGCGGGGGCACAGATACGCAGTATTTT
CAISPTSGGTDTQYF
>TRBJ2-3|TRBD2|TRBV29-1|-
TGCAGCGTTGTTACTAGCGGGGGGGTGGCAGATACGCAGTATTTT
CSVVTSGGVADTQYF
>TRBJ2-4|-|TRBV7-9|-
TGTGCCAGCAGCCAGCCGGAGGGGGGGCCTATCCACTTC
CASSQPEGGPIHF
>TRBJ1-2|-|TRBV4-2|few
TGTGCCAGCAGCCAAGAAGGGACGAAAGGATATGGCTACACCTTC
CASSQEGTKGYGYTF
>TRBJ1-5|-|TRBV2|few
TGTGCCAGCAGTAAGGGAGAAACAGGACCGCGGCCCCAGCATTTT
CASSKGETGPRPQHF
>TRBJ1-4|-|TRBV27|-
TGTGCCAGTAGTCGGACAACTAATGAAAAACTGTTTTTT
CASSRTTNEKLFF
>TRBJ1-6|TRBD1|TRBV6-5|-
TGTGCCAGCAGAGACAGGGGAGGCAATTCACCCCTCCACTTT
CASRDRGGNSPLHF
>TRBJ1-1|TRBD1|TRBV7-8|-
TGTGCCAGCAGCCCAGGGGGCAGGAGGAACACTGAAGCTTTCTTT
CASSPGGRRNTEAFF
>TRBJ1-6|-|TRBV27|-
TGTGCCAGCAGTTTAATGCCCGCTCGGTACGGGTCACCCCTCCACTTT
CASSLMPARYGSPLHF
>TRBJ1-1|-|TRBV19|-
TGTGCCAGTAGTCCGCCGGTTGGGTCTGAAGCTTTCTTT
CASSPPVGSEAFF
>TRBJ1-5|TRBD1|TRBV12-3/TRBV12-4|-
TGTGCCAGCATGACAGGGCCTAATCAGCCCCAGCATTTT
CASMTGPNQPQHF
>TRBJ1-1|TRBD1|TRBV5-1|-
TGCGCCAGCAGTCCACAGGGGCAAGGGACTGAAGCTTTCTTT
CASSPQGQGTEAFF
>TRBJ1-4|-|TRBV12-3/TRBV12-4|-
TGTGCCAGCAGCTCGATCGAGGAAAAACTGTTTTTT
CASSSIEEKLFF
>TRBJ2-2|-|TRBV6-2/TRBV6-3|-
TGTGCCAGCAGTTACTGGTTGGGCACCGGGGAGCTGTTTTTT
CASSYWLGTGELFF
>TRBJ1-2|-|TRBV6-6|few
TGTGCCAGCAGTTACGAGGGAGGAGGCTATGGCTACACCTTC
CASSYEGGGYGYTF
>TRBJ1-5|-|TRBV10-2|-
TGCGCCAGCAGTGAGCGATCATCTAGCAATCAGCCCCAGCATTTT
CASSERSSSNQPQHF
>TRBJ1-1|-|TRBV19|-
TGTGCCAGTAGTATTAGGACAGATATGAACACTGAAGCTTTCTTT
CASSIRTDMNTEAFF
>TRBJ1-5|TRBD1|TRBV4-1|-
TGCGCCAGCAGCCCGACAGGGAACACCAATCAGCCCCAGCATTTT
CASSPTGNTNQPQHF
>TRBJ1-2|-|TRBV27|-
TGTGCCAGCAGTTTATCGCCCTTCGGGTATGGCTACACCTTC
CASSLSPFGYGYTF
>TRBJ1-2|-|TRBV6-2/TRBV6-3|-
TGTGCCAGCAGTTACTCGATTCGGACGGTCTATGGCTACACCTTC
CASSYSIRTVYGYTF
>TRBJ2-1|TRBD1|TRBV30|-
TGTGCCTGGATCCCACTAGGGGGCTATGAGCAGTTCTTC
CAWIPLGGYEQFF
>TRBJ2-1|-|TRBV24-1|-
TGTGCCACCAGTGATTCCCAGGGGATTTACTACAATGAGCAGTTCTTC
CATSDSQGIYYNEQFF
>TRBJ2-3|-|TRBV6-1|-
TGTGCCAGCAGTGAAGCGTTGGTTCAACAGCACGCAGATACGCAGTATTTT
CASSEALVQQHADTQYF
>TRBJ2-2|-|TRBV5-6|-
TGTGCCAGCAGCCCCCGACAGTTCACCGGGGAGCTGTTTTTT
CASSPRQFTGELFF
>TRBJ2-2|TRBD1|TRBV5-6|-
TGTGCCAGCAGACTGAGGGGACAGCCGACCGGGGAGCTGTTTTTT
CASRLRGQPTGELFF
>TRBJ2-7|-|TRBV7-8|-
TGTGCCAGCAGCGCGGAACAGGGTTACGAGCAGTACTTC
CASSAEQGYEQYF
>TRBJ1-2|-|TRBV5-4|-
TGTGCCAGCAGCTTACGGGTAGAAGCGTATGGCTACACCTTC
CASSLRVEAYGYTF
>TRBJ1-1|TRBD1|TRBV27|-
TGTGCCAGCAGCGACCCGGGACAGGGCACTGAAGCTTTCTTT
CASSDPGQGTEAFF
>TRBJ2-7|-|TRBV14|-
TGTGCCAGCAGCCAAGAGACCGGTTACTACGAGCAGTACTTC
CASSQETGYYEQYF
>TRBJ1-2|-|TRBV14|-
TGTGCCAGCCAGGATACCGGCACCTATGGCTACACCTTC
CASQDTGTYGYTF
>TRBJ1-1|TRBD1|TRBV9|-
TGTGCCAGCAGCACTTCAGGGGGAGACACTGAAGCTTTCTTT
CASSTSGGDTEAFF
>TRBJ1-3|-|TRBV4-1|many
TGCGCCAGCAGGGGCGCAGCAGGAAACACCATATATTTT
CASRGAAGNTIYF